The 30 T cell receptor beta chains listed next were all sequenced from one sample in a study of T cells after yellow fever vaccination. TCRdb re-called the 5' RACE reads through MiXCR, storing one row per CDR3 protein. The sample contains around 590,000 distinct CDR3 sequences, around an eighth of which appear only once. Sequencing was performed on PBMCs, taken on the day of the yellow fever booster vaccination. These receptors came from a young man who received the YFV17D yellow fever vaccine.

This clonotype came up many times. This chain links TRBV5-4 with TRBJ2-5, with D maybe TRBD2 (6 bases). This CDR3 contains 15 residues. The germline CDR1 and CDR2 sequences are SGHNT and YYREEE (reference sequence). Trimming cost V 1 base and J 5 bases, with 15 bases left between them. This CDR3 reads CASSLLSGSGETQYF. DNA for the CDR3: TGTGCCAGCAGCTTGTTATCCGGGAGCGGTGAGACCCAGTACTTC.

This clonotype showed up just a few times. The rearrangement joins TRBV20-1 to TRBJ1-2; TRBD1 might be the D (5 bases). Germline V gives CDR1 DFQATT, CDR2 SNEGSKA (reference sequence). V was shortened by 3 bases and J by 5 bases, with 13 bases between the two germline ends. This CDR3 contains 13 residues. The CDR3 protein is CSASFTRQYGYTF. The CDR3 DNA reads TGCAGTGCTAGTTTTACCCGACAGTATGGCTACACCTTC.

The rearrangement joins TRBV20-1 to TRBJ2-7, with 8 bases fitting TRBD2. V was clipped by 5 bases and J by 5 bases; unmatched bases: 11. Germline V CDR1 and CDR2: DFQATT, SNEGSKA (reference sequence). This CDR3 comprises 14 residues. The CDR3 DNA is TGCAGTGCTCGGAAGGGTAGCGGGACCGACGAGCAGTACTTC. It is translated as CSARKGSGTDEQYF.

This clonotype appeared a few times. The genes are TRBV20-1 and TRBJ1-5, with unresolved D. V was trimmed by 3 bases and J by 9 bases, leaving 12 bases between them. Looked up from germline, CDR1 is DFQATT and CDR2 is SNEGSKA (reference sequence). The CDR3 covers 12 residues. The DNA for the CDR3 is TGCAGTGCTAGTGACCCTTCCGGGCCCCAGCATTTT. It encodes CSASDPSGPQHF.

This clonotype was detected only a few times. The rearrangement joins TRBV12-3 or TRBV12-4 to TRBJ1-5, with no clear D. V lost 8 bases and J lost 5, with 19 bases in between. This CDR3 is 15 amino acids long. In DNA form, the CDR3 reads TGTGCCAGCTCCTTTTTCGTGGGCCCAGATCAGCCCCAGCATTTT. It is translated as CASSFFVGPDQPQHF.

In its sample, this clonotype was seen a few times. The chain joins TRBV24-1 to TRBJ2-2; 11 bases match TRBD1. The CDR3 runs to 17 residues. Germline V gene data show CDR1 as KGHDR and CDR2 as SFDVKD. With V trimmed by 4 bases and J by 4 bases, 7 bases remained unmatched. The CDR3 DNA is TGTGCCACCAGTGACGACGGGACAGGGGGGTTCACCGGGGAGCTGTTTTTT. Amino acid sequence: CATSDDGTGGFTGELFF.

The chain is built from TRBV3-1 and TRBJ2-6; D is possibly TRBD1 (7 bases). V was pared by 5 bases and J by 0 bases, with 17 bases between. The CDR3 extends over 18 amino acids. Germline assignment: CDR1 LGHDT and CDR2 YNNKEL (reference sequence). The CDR3 loop reads CASSARDSGSSGANVLTF. CDR3 coding DNA: TGTGCCAGCAGCGCGCGGGACAGCGGAAGCTCTGGGGCCAACGTCCTGACTTTC. Together with reference TRBV3-1 and TRBJ2-6, the CDR3 gives the full variable domain: DTAVSQTPKYLVTQMGNDKSIKCEQNLGHDTMYWYKQDSKKFLKIMFSYNNKELIINETVPNRFSPKSPDKAHLNLHINSLELGDSAVYFCASSARDSGSSGANVLTFGAGSRLTVL.

In its sample, this clonotype was seen many times. The gene calls are TRBV11-3 and TRBJ2-1; 7 bases align to TRBD2. Looked up from germline, CDR1 is SGHNT and CDR2 is YENEEA. This CDR3 contains 15 residues. The junction had 8 bases not matched to a gene; V was cut back by 1 base and J by 8 bases. Here the CDR3 DNA reads TGTGCCAGCAGCTTAGCGGGGCGGGGGTCTCATGAGCAGTTCTTC. This sequence encodes CASSLAGRGSHEQFF.

The gene calls are TRBV5-6 and TRBJ2-1, with D tentatively TRBD2 (5 bases). With 0 bases removed from V and 15 bases from J, the gap between germline ends came to 22 bases. The CDR3 is 15 residues long. The germline gives CDR1 SGHDT, CDR2 YYEEEE. The DNA of the CDR3 is TGTGCCAGCAGCTTGGCGGGGTCCCTGGGGTTGATGCGGTTCTTC. Translation: CASSLAGSLGLMRFF.

The chain is built from TRBV20-1 and TRBJ2-1; 7 bases match TRBD2. The V gene end was trimmed by 5 bases and the J gene end by 7 bases; junction bases not matched to a gene: 5. This CDR3 is 12 amino acids long. CDR1 DFQATT and CDR2 SNEGSKA come from the germline V gene (reference sequence). The CDR3 reads CSAGRVKNEQFF. DNA of the CDR3: TGCAGTGCTGGGAGGGTGAAAAATGAGCAGTTCTTC.

The V and J genes are TRBV6-2 or TRBV6-3 and TRBJ2-7; no clear D. Trimming pared 2 bases from V and 5 bases from J, leaving 10 bases between. The CDR3 is 13 amino acids. CDR1 is MNHEY, CDR2 SVGEGT, per germline. The CDR3 sequence: CASSYGTFDEQYF. For the CDR3, the DNA is TGTGCCAGCAGTTACGGTACCTTCGACGAGCAGTACTTC.

This clonotype was observed many times. This chain joins TRBV18 and TRBJ2-7, with D tentatively TRBD1 or TRBD2 (7 bases each). The germline CDR1 and CDR2 sequences are KGHSH and LQKENI. The CDR3 totals 15 residues. Trimming removed 3 bases at V and 1 base at J, with 13 bases between. The CDR3 DNA reads TGTGCCAGCTCACCGGGAGGGGGCGCTTCCTACGAGCAGTACTTC. It specifies CASSPGGGASYEQYF.

In this sample, this clonotype turned up a few times. J is TRBJ1-4 and V is TRBV6-5; no reliable D call. The V and J ends lost 7 bases and 3 bases respectively, with 15 bases between them. This CDR3 has 15 amino acids. The germline V gene encodes CDR1 MNHEY and CDR2 SVGAGI. Written as DNA, the CDR3 is TGTGCCAGCATCAGTGGGTCAGCGGCTAATGAAAAACTGTTTTTT. This encodes CASISGSAANEKLFF.

The J gene is TRBJ2-1, the V gene TRBV10-1; 13 bases align to TRBD2. V shed 7 bases, J shed 0 bases, and the junction held 6 bases outside the gene matches. This CDR3 comprises 17 residues. The V gene's germline CDR1 is WNHNN and CDR2 SYGVQD (reference sequence). The CDR3 region is CASKGTSGTNSYNEQFF. As DNA, the CDR3 is TGCGCCAGCAAGGGGACTAGCGGGACCAACTCCTACAATGAGCAGTTCTTC.

Points on this clonotype: At one boundary the junction diverges from the germline segment, which might be a read error. The gene calls are TRBV19 and TRBJ1-5; D is unclear. The germline CDR1 and CDR2 sequences are LNHDA and SQIVND (reference sequence). The CDR3 loop spans 14 amino acids. Here the CDR3 reads CSSSIGYSNQPQHF. CDR3 in DNA: TGTTCCAGTAGTATAGGGTACAGCAATCAGCCCCAGCATTTT.

This clonotype was observed a few times. This chain links TRBV20-1 with TRBJ2-1, with TRBD2 identical over 12 bases. V was clipped by 1 base and J by 8 bases; unmatched bases: 12. Germline CDR1 is DFQATT and CDR2 is SNEGSKA (reference sequence). The CDR3 consists of 17 residues. Written as DNA, the CDR3 is TGCAGTGCTAGAGCCCGGACTAGCGGGGAGAGTAGGTATGAGCAGTTCTTC. Protein: CSARARTSGESRYEQFF.

The genes are TRBV11-1 and TRBJ2-7; 10 bases fit TRBD1. The CDR3 is 18 residues long. Germline V gene sequence: CDR1 SGHAT, CDR2 FQDESV (reference sequence). V shed 2 bases, J shed 5 bases, and the junction held 15 bases outside the gene matches. Here the CDR3 DNA reads TGTGCCAGCAGCTTAACTTCGGGCGAGGGACAGGGGTTCCACGAGCAGTACTTC. It yields the protein CASSLTSGEGQGFHEQYF.

CDR3 nucleotides: TGTGCCAGCAGTGTCGGGCGGAGCTATGGCTACACCTTC. It codes for CASSVGRSYGYTF. The chain recombines TRBV6-1 with TRBJ1-2; D is ambiguous. From germline, CDR1 is MNHNS and CDR2 SASEGT. This CDR3 comprises 13 residues. V lost 4 bases to trimming and J lost 4 bases, with 10 bases between them.

J is TRBJ2-2 and V is TRBV28, with 9 nucleotides matching TRBD1. Germline V CDR1 and CDR2: MDHEN, SYDVKM. This CDR3 has 16 amino acids. The junction had 9 bases not matched to a gene; V was cut back by 3 bases and J by 7 bases. The CDR3 sequence is CASSLYGTGRIGELFF. DNA of the CDR3: TGTGCCAGCAGTTTGTACGGGACAGGGAGGATCGGGGAGCTGTTTTTT.

The V and J genes are TRBV5-1 and TRBJ1-4; D might be TRBD1 (6 bases). V lost 0 bases and J 3 bases, leaving 9 bases between the germline ends. CDR1 SGHRS and CDR2 YFSETQ come from the germline V gene. The CDR3 runs to 15 residues. CDR3 sequence (DNA): TGCGCCAGCAGCTTGGTAGCAGGGGCTAATGAAAAACTGTTTTTT. Translation: CASSLVAGANEKLFF. The full variable domain, its missing parts supplied by reference TRBV5-1 and TRBJ1-4, is KAGVTQTPRYLIKTRGQQVTLSCSPISGHRSVSWYQQTPGQGLQFLFEYFSETQRNKGNFPGRFSGRQFSNSRSEMNVSTLELGDSALYLCASSLVAGANEKLFFGSGTQLSVL.

The rearrangement joins TRBV29-1 to TRBJ2-1, with 9 bases matching TRBD1. Germline CDR1 and CDR2: SQVTM and ANQGSEA. V shed 7 bases and J 0 bases; nucleotides not matched to a gene: 4. The CDR3 is 14 amino acids. CDR3 protein: CSAVQGASYNEQFF. The CDR3 DNA is TGCAGCGCGGTACAGGGGGCCTCCTACAATGAGCAGTTCTTC.

In its sample, this clonotype was seen a few times. V is TRBV20-1 and J is TRBJ2-3; D gene uncertain. This CDR3 region has 13 residues. The V end was cut by 3 bases, the J end by 1 base, with 8 bases between. Germline assignment: CDR1 DFQATT and CDR2 SNEGSKA (reference sequence). This chain's CDR3 is CSARGDRTDTQYF. As DNA, the CDR3 is TGCAGTGCTAGGGGTGATCGCACAGATACGCAGTATTTT.

The chain links TRBV7-9 to TRBJ2-1, with 7 bases identical to TRBD1. The germline V gene encodes CDR1 SEHNR and CDR2 FQNEAQ (reference sequence). Germline trimming cut 5 bases from V and 9 bases from J; bases unmatched to any gene: 10. The CDR3 contains 14 residues. The CDR3 loop is CASSLRTGDGEQFF. The CDR3 DNA sequence: TGTGCCAGCAGCCTCCGGACAGGTGACGGTGAGCAGTTCTTC.

The J gene is TRBJ2-2, the V gene TRBV3-1; TRBD2 might be the D (5 bases). The V end was cut by 7 bases, the J end by 4 bases, with 10 bases between. This CDR3 is 13 amino acids long. Per germline, CDR1 LGHDT and CDR2 YNNKEL (reference sequence). The CDR3 is CASMLAPTGELFF. Here the CDR3 DNA reads TGTGCCAGCATGCTAGCCCCCACCGGGGAGCTGTTTTTT.

The rearrangement links TRBV3-1 to TRBJ2-1; 12 bases are a match to TRBD1. The germline gives CDR1 LGHDT, CDR2 YNNKEL (reference sequence). Trimming removed 1 base from V and 8 bases from J; junction bases left unmatched: 6. The CDR3 has 16 amino acids. CDR3 region: CASSQATGQGADEQFF. CDR3 bases: TGTGCCAGCAGCCAAGCTACGGGACAGGGGGCCGATGAGCAGTTCTTC.

This clonotype was observed a few times. This CDR3 is CASMGHYGYTF. For the CDR3, the DNA is TGTGCCAGCATGGGACACTATGGCTACACCTTC. The rearrangement uses TRBV9 and TRBJ1-2; D may be TRBD1 (5 bases). The CDR3 loop spans 11 amino acids. Germline assignment: CDR1 SGDLS and CDR2 YYNGEE. V shed 6 bases and J shed 3 bases, with 6 bases lying between them.

This clonotype has just a few counts. This chain connects TRBV5-5 to TRBJ2-7; D possibly corresponds to TRBD2 (5 bases). Trimming took 2 bases from V and 6 from J, leaving 15 bases between them. Germline CDR1 and CDR2: SGHKS and YYEKEE (reference sequence). This CDR3 has 14 residues. The CDR3 nucleotides read TGTGCCAGCAGCTTCTGGGTCGAAGCGGCCGAGCAGTACTTC. This codes for CASSFWVEAAEQYF.

This clonotype was observed a few times. The chain uses TRBV28 and TRBJ2-7; 8 positions agree with TRBD1. Germline CDR1 and CDR2: MDHEN and SYDVKM. The CDR3 consists of 13 residues. The CDR3 DNA reads as TGTGTGGTTATCGGACAGGGTGCCTACGAGCAGTACTTC. Its translation is CVVIGQGAYEQYF.

The chain recombines TRBV7-2 with TRBJ2-5; D might be TRBD2 (5 bases). Per germline, CDR1 SGHTA and CDR2 FQGNSA. Trimming removed 6 bases from V and 5 bases from J, with 16 bases in between. The CDR3 length is 14 residues. The CDR3 DNA is TGTGCCAGCAGTCTAGGATGGAGGAGGGAGACCCAGTACTTC. Protein product: CASSLGWRRETQYF.

The V and J genes are TRBV20-1 and TRBJ1-1; 10 bases line up with TRBD1. The germline V gene has CDR1 DFQATT and CDR2 SNEGSKA (reference sequence). V gave up 0 bases and J gave up 5 bases; unmatched junction bases: 6. The CDR3 has 15 residues. The DNA of the CDR3 is TGCAGTGCTAGAGATCCGACAGGGGGCTTTACTGAAGCTTTCTTT. Its translation is CSARDPTGGFTEAFF.